The clone carrying this TCR beta chain was recorded once. This sample is drawn from a study of blood T cell repertoires in COVID-19. Profiling relied on immunoSEQ multiplex PCR, and the TCRdb table lists in-frame clones only, not all of them. The repertoire holds approximately 23,000 clones, about 87% seen once, with about 6.5% in the top ten. Trimming left V 4 bases short and J 7 bases short, with 20 bases between. The CDR3 runs to 15 residues. Germline-derived CDR1 and CDR2 are SGHRS and YFSETQ. The chain couples TRBV5-1 to TRBJ1-2; possibly TRBD1 for D (6 bases). Sequenced: peripheral blood. This clonotype was sampled from a woman aged 80 or over with active COVID-19. The CDR3: CASSRDTSRRGGYTF. The CDR3 DNA reads TGCGCCAGCAGCCGGGACACCAGCCGTCGGGGTGGCTACACCTTC. Full variable domain (rest looked up from reference TRBV5-1 and TRBJ1-2): KAGVTQTPRYLIKTRGQQVTLSCSPISGHRSVSWYQQTPGQGLQFLFEYFSETQRNKGNFPGRFSGRQFSNSRSEMNVSTLELGDSALYLCASSRDTSRRGGYTFGSGTRLTVV.